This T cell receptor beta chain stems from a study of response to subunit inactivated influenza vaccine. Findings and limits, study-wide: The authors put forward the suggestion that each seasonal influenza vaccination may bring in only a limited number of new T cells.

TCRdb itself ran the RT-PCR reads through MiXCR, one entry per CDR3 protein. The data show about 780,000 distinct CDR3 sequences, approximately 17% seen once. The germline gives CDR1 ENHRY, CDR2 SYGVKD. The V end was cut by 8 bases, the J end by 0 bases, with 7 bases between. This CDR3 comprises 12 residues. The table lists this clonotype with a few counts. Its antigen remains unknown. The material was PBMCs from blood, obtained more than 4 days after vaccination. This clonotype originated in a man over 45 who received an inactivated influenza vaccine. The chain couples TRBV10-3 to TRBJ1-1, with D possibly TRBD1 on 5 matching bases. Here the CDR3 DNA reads TGTGCCATCCAGGGATTGAACACTGAAGCTTTCTTT. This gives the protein CAIQGLNTEAFF.